This is a list of T cell receptor beta chains from one sample in a study of blood T cell repertoires in COVID-19. The repertoire was sequenced with immunoSEQ multiplex PCR; TCRdb's copy has only in-frame clones and lacks some. Here the sample spans nearly 110,000 clones, about four fifths being singletons. The specimen was peripheral blood. The origin of the receptors is a human donor in a cohort sampled during active COVID-19. The CDR3 runs from the conserved cysteine through the conserved F or W. D genes are given only for firm matches. Some rows mark clone size as missing; the rest say once, few, many or name a class of expanded clone.

j_call d_call v_call clone_size cdr3_aa cdr3_nt
TRBJ1-3 NA TRBV20-1 NA CSASYVRNSGNTIYF TGCAGTGCTAGTTATGTCAGAAACTCTGGAAACACCATATATTTT
TRBJ2-1 NA TRBV28 NA CASSFTGTAYREQFF TGTGCCAGCAGTTTTACCGGGACTGCCTACAGGGAGCAGTTCTTC
TRBJ1-3 NA TRBV6-6 NA CASSYTTGSGNTIYF TGTGCCAGCAGTTACACCACGGGGTCTGGAAACACCATATATTTT
TRBJ2-7 NA TRBV28 NA CASSTSQTPEQYF TGTGCCAGCAGTACGTCACAGACGCCCGAGCAGTACTTC
TRBJ1-3 NA TRBV29-1 NA CSVQGGDSGNTIYF TGCAGCGTTCAGGGAGGGGATTCTGGAAACACCATATATTTT
TRBJ1-2 NA TRBV11-2 once CASSLIVSDYGYTF TGTGCCAGCAGCTTAATCGTCTCGGACTATGGCTACACCTTC
TRBJ2-1 NA TRBV19 NA CASIRGRGYNEQFF TGTGCCAGTATAAGAGGGAGAGGTTACAATGAGCAGTTCTTC
TRBJ2-1 NA TRBV7-9 few CASSFPSRAPANNEQFF TGTGCCAGCAGCTTTCCTAGCCGGGCTCCCGCAAACAATGAGCAGTTCTTC
TRBJ1-1 NA TRBV4-3 NA CASSHIGQMNTEAFF TGCGCCAGCAGCCATATAGGACAGATGAACACTGAAGCTTTCTTT
TRBJ2-2 NA TRBV18 few CASSSDIPNTGELFF TGTGCCAGCTCTTCGGACATCCCGAACACCGGGGAGCTGTTTTTT